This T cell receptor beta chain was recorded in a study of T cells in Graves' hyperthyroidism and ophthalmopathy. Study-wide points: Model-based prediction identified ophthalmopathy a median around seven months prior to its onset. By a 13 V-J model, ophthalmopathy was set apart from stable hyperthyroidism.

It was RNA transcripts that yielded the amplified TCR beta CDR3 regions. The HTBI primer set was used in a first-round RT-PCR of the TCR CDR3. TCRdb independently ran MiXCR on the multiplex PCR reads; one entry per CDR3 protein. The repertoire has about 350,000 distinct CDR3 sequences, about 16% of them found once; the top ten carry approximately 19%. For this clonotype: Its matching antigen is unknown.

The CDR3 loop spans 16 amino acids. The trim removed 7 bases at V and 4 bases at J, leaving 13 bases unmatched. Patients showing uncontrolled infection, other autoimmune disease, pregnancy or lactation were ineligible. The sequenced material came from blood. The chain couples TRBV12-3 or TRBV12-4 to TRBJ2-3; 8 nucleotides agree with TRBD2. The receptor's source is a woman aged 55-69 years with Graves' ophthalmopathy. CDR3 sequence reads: CASNHRGREAADTQYF. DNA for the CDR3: TGTGCCAGCAACCACCGGGGGCGGGAGGCCGCAGATACGCAGTATTTT.